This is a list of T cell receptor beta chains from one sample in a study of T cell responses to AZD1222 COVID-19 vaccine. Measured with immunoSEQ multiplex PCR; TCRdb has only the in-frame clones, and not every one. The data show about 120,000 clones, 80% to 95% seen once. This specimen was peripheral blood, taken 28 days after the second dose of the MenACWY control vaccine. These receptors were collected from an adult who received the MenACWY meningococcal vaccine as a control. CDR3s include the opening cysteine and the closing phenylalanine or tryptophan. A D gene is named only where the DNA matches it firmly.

CDR3: CASSLVGGQGETQYF
DNA: TGTGCCAGCAGCTTGGTGGGGGGACAGGGAGAGACCCAGTACTTC
V: TRBV5-4
D: TRBD1
J: TRBJ2-5

CDR3: CASSQVLHEQYF
DNA: TGTGCCAGCAGCCAAGTTCTCCACGAGCAGTACTTC
V: TRBV3-1/TRBV3-2
D: .
J: TRBJ2-7

CDR3: CASTRGLAGDEQFF
DNA: TGTGCCAGCACTCGGGGACTAGCGGGAGACGAGCAGTTCTTC
V: TRBV11-2
D: TRBD2
J: TRBJ2-1

CDR3: CASSVPRVQAYEQYF
DNA: TGTGCCAGCAGTGTACCACGGGTACAAGCCTACGAGCAGTACTTC
V: TRBV2
D: .
J: TRBJ2-7

CDR3: CASSQVAGTGEGYTF
DNA: TGCGCCAGCAGCCAAGTGGCCGGGACAGGGGAGGGCTACACCTTC
V: TRBV4-1
D: TRBD1
J: TRBJ1-2

CDR3: CASSRGGGIPEAFF
DNA: TGTGCCAGCTCACGAGGGGGTGGGATCCCTGAAGCTTTCTTT
V: TRBV18
D: .
J: TRBJ1-1

CDR3: CASSPDFTDTQYF
DNA: TGTGCCAGCAGTCCCGACTTCACAGATACGCAGTATTTT
V: TRBV28
D: .
J: TRBJ2-3

CDR3: CASSGASDPYNEQFF
DNA: TGTGCCAGCAGTGGGGCTAGCGACCCATACAATGAGCAGTTCTTC
V: TRBV6-4
D: .
J: TRBJ2-1

CDR3: CASSGDMASPDTQYF
DNA: TGTGCCAGCAGTGGGGACATGGCATCCCCAGATACGCAGTATTTT
V: TRBV2
D: .
J: TRBJ2-3

CDR3: CASGLSGGAYNEQFF
DNA: TGTGCCAGCGGACTTAGCGGGGGAGCCTACAATGAGCAGTTCTTC
V: TRBV3-1/TRBV3-2
D: TRBD2
J: TRBJ2-1

CDR3: CASSAQGSSSQETQYF
DNA: TGTGCCAGCAGCGCACAGGGGAGTTCGTCCCAAGAGACCCAGTACTTC
V: TRBV11-3
D: TRBD1
J: TRBJ2-5

CDR3: CASSFAHGTPYNEQFF
DNA: TGCGCCAGCAGCTTTGCTCACGGGACACCCTACAATGAGCAGTTCTTC
V: TRBV5-1
D: .
J: TRBJ2-1

CDR3: CASSLGTVETQYF
DNA: TGCGCCAGCAGCTTGGGGACTGTGGAGACCCAGTACTTC
V: TRBV5-1
D: .
J: TRBJ2-5